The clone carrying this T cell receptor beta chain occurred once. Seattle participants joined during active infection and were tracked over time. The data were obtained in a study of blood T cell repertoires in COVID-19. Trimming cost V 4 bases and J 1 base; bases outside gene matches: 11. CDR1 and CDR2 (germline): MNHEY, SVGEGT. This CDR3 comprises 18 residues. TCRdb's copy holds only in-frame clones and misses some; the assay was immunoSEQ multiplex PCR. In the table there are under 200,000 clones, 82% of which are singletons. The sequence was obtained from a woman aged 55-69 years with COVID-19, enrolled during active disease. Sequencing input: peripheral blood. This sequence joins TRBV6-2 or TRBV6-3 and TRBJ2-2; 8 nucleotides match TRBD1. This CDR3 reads CASSFPEQGAQNTGELFF. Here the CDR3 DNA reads TGTGCCAGCAGTTTTCCGGAGCAGGGGGCGCAGAACACCGGGGAGCTGTTTTTT.